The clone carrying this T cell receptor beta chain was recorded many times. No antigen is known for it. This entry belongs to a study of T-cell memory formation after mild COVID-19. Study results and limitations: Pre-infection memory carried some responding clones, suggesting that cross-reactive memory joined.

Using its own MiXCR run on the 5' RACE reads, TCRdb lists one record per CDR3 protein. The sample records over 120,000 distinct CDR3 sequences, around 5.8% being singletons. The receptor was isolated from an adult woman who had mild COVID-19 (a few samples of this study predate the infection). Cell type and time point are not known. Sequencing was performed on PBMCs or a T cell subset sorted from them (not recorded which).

The DNA for the CDR3 is TGTGCCAGCAGCAGGGGGACACGGAACACCGGGGAGCTGTTTTTT. Translating gives CASSRGTRNTGELFF. This sequence joins TRBV5-6 and TRBJ2-2; tentatively, D is TRBD1 (6 bases). V was shortened by 4 bases and J by 1 base, with 11 bases between the two germline ends. This CDR3 is built from 15 residues. Germline V lookup: CDR1 SGHDT, CDR2 YYEEEE.